A single T cell receptor (beta chain) is shown here with its context. What it binds is not known. Amplification used 60 Vbeta primers and 13 Jbeta primers. Libraries were prepared by immunoSEQ multiplex PCR; TCRdb keeps only in-frame clonotypes and omits some of them. This sample has 80,000 to 100,000 clones, with about four fifths found just once. The germline V gene has CDR1 MNHEY and CDR2 SMNVEV (reference sequence). Trimming pared 6 bases from V and 5 bases from J, leaving 8 bases between. This CDR3 is 11 amino acids long. This sample is drawn from a study of cytomegalovirus exposure and HLA in healthy donors. Study-wide findings and caveats: Among the sequence variants, a highly shared cluster was likely an artifact of sequencing. An analysis that came later showed most CMV-associated TCR beta chains appearing HLA-restricted.

The chain has TRBV27 and TRBJ2-7; D not certain. The sequenced material came from PBMCs. The TCR sequence derives from a male donor in good health and CMV-seropositive. The CDR3 protein is CASSPRDEQYF. The DNA of the CDR3 is TGTGCCAGCAGCCCCCGCGACGAGCAGTACTTC.